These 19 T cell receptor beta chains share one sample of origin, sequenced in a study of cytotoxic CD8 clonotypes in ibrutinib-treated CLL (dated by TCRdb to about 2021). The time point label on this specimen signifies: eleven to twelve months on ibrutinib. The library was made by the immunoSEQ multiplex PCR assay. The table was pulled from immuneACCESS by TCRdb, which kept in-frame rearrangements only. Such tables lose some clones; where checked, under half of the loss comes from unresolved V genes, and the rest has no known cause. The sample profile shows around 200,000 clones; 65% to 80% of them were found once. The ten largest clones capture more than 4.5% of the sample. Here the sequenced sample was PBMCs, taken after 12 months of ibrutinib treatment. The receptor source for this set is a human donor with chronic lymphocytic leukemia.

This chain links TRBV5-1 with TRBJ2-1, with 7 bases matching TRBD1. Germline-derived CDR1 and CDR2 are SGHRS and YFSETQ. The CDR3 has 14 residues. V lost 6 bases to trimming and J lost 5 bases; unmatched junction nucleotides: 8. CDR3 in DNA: TGCGCCAGCAAACGATACGGGACAGACAATGAGCAGTTCTTC. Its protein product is CASKRYGTDNEQFF.

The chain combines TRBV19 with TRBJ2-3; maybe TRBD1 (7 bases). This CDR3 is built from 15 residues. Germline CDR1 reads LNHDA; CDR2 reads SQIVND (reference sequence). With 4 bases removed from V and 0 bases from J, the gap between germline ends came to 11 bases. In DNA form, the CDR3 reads TGTGCCAGTAGTAAGGCGGGACAGAGCACAGATACGCAGTATTTT. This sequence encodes CASSKAGQSTDTQYF.

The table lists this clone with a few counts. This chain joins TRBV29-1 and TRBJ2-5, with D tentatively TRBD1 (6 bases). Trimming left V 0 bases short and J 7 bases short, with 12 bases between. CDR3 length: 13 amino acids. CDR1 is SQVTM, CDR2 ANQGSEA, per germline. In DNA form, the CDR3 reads TGCAGCGTTGAAGATCTTCGAGGGGGGACCCAGTACTTC. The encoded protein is CSVEDLRGGTQYF.

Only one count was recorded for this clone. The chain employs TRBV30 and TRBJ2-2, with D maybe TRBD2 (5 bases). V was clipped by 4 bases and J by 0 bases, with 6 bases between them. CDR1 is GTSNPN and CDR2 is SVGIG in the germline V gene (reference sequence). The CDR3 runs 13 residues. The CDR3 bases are TGTGCCTGGAAGGGAGCGAACACCGGGGAGCTGTTTTTT. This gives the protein CAWKGANTGELFF.

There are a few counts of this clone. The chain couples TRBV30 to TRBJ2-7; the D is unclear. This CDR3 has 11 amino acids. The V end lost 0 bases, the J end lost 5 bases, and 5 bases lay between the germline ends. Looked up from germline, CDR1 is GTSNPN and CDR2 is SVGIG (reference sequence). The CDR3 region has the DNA TGTGCCTGGAGTGTAGCTGACGAGCAGTACTTC. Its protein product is CAWSVADEQYF.

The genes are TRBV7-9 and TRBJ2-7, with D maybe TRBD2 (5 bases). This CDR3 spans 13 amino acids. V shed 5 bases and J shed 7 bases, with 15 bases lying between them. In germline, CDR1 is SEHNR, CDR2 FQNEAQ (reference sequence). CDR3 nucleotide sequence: TGTGCCAGCAGCACGGGGAACCAGAGGGAGCAGTACTTC. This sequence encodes CASSTGNQREQYF.

CDR3 nucleotides: TGTGCCAGTAGTAAGGGGGGGGGATCCCCTACCTACGAGCAGTACTTC. This encodes CASSKGGGSPTYEQYF. V gene TRBV19 combines with J gene TRBJ2-7, with a weak D call TRBD2 (7 bases). Germline V CDR1 and CDR2: LNHDA, SQIVND (reference sequence). The length of the CDR3 is 16 residues. V was clipped by 4 bases and J by 2 bases, with 18 bases between them.

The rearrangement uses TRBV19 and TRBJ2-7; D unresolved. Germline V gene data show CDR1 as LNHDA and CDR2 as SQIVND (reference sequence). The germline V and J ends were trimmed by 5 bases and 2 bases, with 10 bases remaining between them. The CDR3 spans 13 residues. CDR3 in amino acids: CASSDGRPYEQYF. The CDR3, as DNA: TGTGCCAGTAGTGATGGCAGGCCCTACGAGCAGTACTTC.

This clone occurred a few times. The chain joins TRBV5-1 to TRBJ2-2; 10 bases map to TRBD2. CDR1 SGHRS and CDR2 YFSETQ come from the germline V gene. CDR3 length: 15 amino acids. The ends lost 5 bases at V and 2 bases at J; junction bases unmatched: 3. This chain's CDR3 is CASSTSGANTGELFF. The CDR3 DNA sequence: TGCGCCAGCAGTACTAGCGGGGCCAACACCGGGGAGCTGTTTTTT.

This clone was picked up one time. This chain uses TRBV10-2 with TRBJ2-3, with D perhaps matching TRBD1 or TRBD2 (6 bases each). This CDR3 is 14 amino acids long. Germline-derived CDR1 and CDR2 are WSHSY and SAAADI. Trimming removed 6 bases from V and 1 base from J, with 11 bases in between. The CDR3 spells CASRTGGGTDTQYF. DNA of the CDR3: TGCGCCAGCAGGACCGGGGGCGGCACAGATACGCAGTATTTT.

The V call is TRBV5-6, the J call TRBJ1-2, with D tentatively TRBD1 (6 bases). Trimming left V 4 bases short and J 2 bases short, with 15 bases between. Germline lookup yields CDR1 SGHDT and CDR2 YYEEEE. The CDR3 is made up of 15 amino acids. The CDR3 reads CASSRPGVGNYGYTF. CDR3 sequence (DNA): TGTGCCAGCAGCCGTCCAGGGGTGGGGAACTATGGCTACACCTTC.

Here the CDR3 reads CATSSGGSNSPLHF. CDR3 coding DNA: TGTGCCACCAGCAGCGGAGGGAGTAATTCACCCCTCCACTTT. The chain joins TRBV15 to TRBJ1-6; D unclear. Per the germline V gene, CDR1 is LNHNV and CDR2 is YYDKDF (reference sequence). V was shortened by 3 bases and J by 6 bases, with 9 bases between the two germline ends. The CDR3 runs to 14 residues. The full variable domain, with the rest looked up from reference TRBV15 and TRBJ1-6, is DAMVIQNPRYQVTQFGKPVTLSCSQTLNHNVMYWYQQKSSQAPKLLFHYYDKDFNNEADTPDNFQSRRPNTSFCFLDIRSPGLGDTAMYLCATSSGGSNSPLHFGNGTRLTVT.

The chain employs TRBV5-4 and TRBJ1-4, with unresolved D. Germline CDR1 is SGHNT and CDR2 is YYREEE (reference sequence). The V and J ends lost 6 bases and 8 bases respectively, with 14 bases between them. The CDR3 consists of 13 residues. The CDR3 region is CASKSPAREKLFF. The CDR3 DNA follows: TGTGCCAGCAAAAGTCCCGCAAGAGAAAAACTGTTTTTT.

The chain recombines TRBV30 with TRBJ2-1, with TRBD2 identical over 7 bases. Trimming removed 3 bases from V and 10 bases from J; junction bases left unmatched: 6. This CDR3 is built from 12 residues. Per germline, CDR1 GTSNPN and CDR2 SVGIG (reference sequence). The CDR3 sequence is CAWSTGGSEQFF. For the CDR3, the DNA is TGTGCCTGGAGCACCGGGGGGAGCGAGCAGTTCTTC.

The CDR3 nucleotides read TGTGCCTGGAGTGTACCCCGGGGCCTATACTATGGCTACACCTTC. Amino acids: CAWSVPRGLYYGYTF. The chain recombines TRBV30 with TRBJ1-2; a possible D gene is TRBD1 (5 bases). The germline V and J ends were trimmed by 0 bases and 3 bases, with 14 bases remaining between them. Germline V gene data show CDR1 as GTSNPN and CDR2 as SVGIG (reference sequence). The CDR3 length is 15 residues. Full variable domain (remainder filled in from reference TRBV30 and TRBJ1-2): SQTIHQWPATLVQPVGSPLSLECTVEGTSNPNLYWYRQAAGRGLQLLFYSVGIGQISSEVPQNLSASRPQDRQFILSSKKLLLSDSGFYLCAWSVPRGLYYGYTFGSGTRLTVV.

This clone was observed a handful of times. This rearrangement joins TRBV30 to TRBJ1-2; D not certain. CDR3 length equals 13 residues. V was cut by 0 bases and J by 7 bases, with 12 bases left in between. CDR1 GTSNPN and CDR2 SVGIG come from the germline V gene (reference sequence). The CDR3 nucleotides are TGTGCCTGGAGTGTAAATAGGGTGGCTGGCTACACCTTC. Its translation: CAWSVNRVAGYTF.

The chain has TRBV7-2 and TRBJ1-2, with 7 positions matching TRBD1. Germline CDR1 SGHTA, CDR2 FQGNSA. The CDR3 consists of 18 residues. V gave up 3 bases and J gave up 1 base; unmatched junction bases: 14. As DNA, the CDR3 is TGTGCCAGCAGCTTGAATGCCCGTGGACAGGTGGATAACTATGGCTACACCTTC. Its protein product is CASSLNARGQVDNYGYTF.

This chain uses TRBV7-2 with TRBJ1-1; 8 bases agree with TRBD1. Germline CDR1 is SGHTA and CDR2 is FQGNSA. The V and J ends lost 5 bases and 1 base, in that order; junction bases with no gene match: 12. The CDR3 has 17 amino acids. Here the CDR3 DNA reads TGTGCCAGCAGCCATCAGGGGGCGCGATTAACGAACACTGAAGCTTTCTTT. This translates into CASSHQGARLTNTEAFF.

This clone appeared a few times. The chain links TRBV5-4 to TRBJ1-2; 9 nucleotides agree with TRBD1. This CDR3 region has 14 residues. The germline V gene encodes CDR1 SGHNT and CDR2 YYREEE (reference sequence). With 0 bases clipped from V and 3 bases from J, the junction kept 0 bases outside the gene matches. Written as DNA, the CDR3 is TGTGCCAGCAGCTTGGGGACAGGGGACTATGGCTACACCTTC. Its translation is CASSLGTGDYGYTF.